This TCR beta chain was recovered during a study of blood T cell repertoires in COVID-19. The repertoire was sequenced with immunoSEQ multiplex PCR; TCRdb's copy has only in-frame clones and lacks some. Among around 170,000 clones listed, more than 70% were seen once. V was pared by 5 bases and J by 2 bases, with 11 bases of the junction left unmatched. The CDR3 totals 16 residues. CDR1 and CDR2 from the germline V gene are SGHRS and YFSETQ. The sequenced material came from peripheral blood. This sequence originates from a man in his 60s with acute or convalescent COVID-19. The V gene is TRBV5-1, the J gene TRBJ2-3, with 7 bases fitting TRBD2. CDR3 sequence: CASSPGLVGVTDTQYF. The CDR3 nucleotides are TGCGCCAGCAGTCCTGGACTAGTGGGGGTCACAGATACGCAGTATTTT.